Following are 4 T cell receptor beta chains from one sample sequenced in a study. TCRdb used MiXCR to reprocess the 5' RACE reads, holding one entry per CDR3 protein. Altogether around 300 distinct CDR3 sequences are present, around 6% being singletons, with the ten largest covering roughly 50%. Material: effector memory T cells from blood PBMCs. Noted subset: effector memory CD4+ T cells. These TCRs come from a male donor with HIV.

This clonotype rates as medium-sized (0.01 to 0.1%). In DNA form, the CDR3 reads TGCGCCAGCAGCCAGGGGGATTGGGGGGGCACTGAAGCTTTCTTT. The encoded protein is CASSQGDWGGTEAFF. This chain joins TRBV4-1 and TRBJ1-1; a weak D match, TRBD1 (5 bases). Trimming left V 3 bases short and J 4 bases short, with 15 bases between. The CDR3 spans 15 residues. CDR1 is MGHRA, CDR2 YSYEKL, per germline.

By proportion, this clonotype is medium-sized. The V and J genes are TRBV10-3 and TRBJ1-4, with D possibly TRBD1 on 5 matching bases. The germline V gene encodes CDR1 ENHRY and CDR2 SYGVKD. There are 15 residues in the CDR3. V was cut by 9 bases and J by 5 bases, with 19 bases left in between. The CDR3 DNA reads as TGTGCCATTTCGCCTCGACAGTCTTCCAATGAAAAACTGTTTTTT. Translation gives CAISPRQSSNEKLFF.

This chain links TRBV7-9 with TRBJ2-7; D not certain. With 1 base removed from V and 2 bases from J, the gap between germline ends came to 12 bases. Looked up from germline, CDR1 is SEHNR and CDR2 is FQNEAQ (reference sequence). This CDR3 has 15 residues. CDR3 DNA: TGTGCCAGCAGCTTAGTGTCGGGCCGGACCTACGAGCAGTACTTC. Translated: CASSLVSGRTYEQYF.

In its sample, this clonotype is large. The chain combines TRBV29-1 with TRBJ2-7; D is possibly TRBD1 (5 bases). Germline lookup yields CDR1 SQVTM and CDR2 ANQGSEA. The CDR3 consists of 14 residues. V was clipped by 5 bases and J by 2 bases, with 16 bases between them. As DNA, the CDR3 is TGCAGCGTTCGGTCGGCAGGGCTAACCTACGAGCAGTACTTC. It translates to CSVRSAGLTYEQYF.